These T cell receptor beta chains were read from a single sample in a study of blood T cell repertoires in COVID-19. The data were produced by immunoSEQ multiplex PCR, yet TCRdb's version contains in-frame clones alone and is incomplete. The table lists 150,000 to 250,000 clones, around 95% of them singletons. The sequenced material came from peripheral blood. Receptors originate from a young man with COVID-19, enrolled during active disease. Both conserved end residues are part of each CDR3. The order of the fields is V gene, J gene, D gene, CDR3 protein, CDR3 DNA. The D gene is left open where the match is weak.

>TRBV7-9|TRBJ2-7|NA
CASTSGRYEQYF
TGTGCCAGCACGAGTGGCCGCTACGAGCAGTACTTC
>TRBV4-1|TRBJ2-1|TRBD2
CASSPTSGGANNEQFF
TGCGCCAGCAGCCCGACTAGCGGGGGGGCGAACAATGAGCAGTTCTTC
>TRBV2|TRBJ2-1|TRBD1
CASSPNRGYSGEQFF
TGTGCCAGCAGTCCCAACAGGGGGTATTCGGGTGAGCAGTTCTTC
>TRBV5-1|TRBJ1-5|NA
CASSLGTTGSNQPQHF
TGCGCCAGCAGCTTGGGGACCACAGGGAGCAATCAGCCCCAGCATTTT
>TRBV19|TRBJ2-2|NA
CASSIGSQYTGELFF
TGTGCCAGTAGTATAGGTAGCCAGTACACCGGGGAGCTGTTTTTT
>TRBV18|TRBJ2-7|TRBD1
CASSPGQASYEQYF
TGTGCCAGCTCACCGGGACAGGCCTCCTACGAGCAGTACTTC
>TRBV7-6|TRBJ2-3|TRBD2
CASSSRGLAGNTDTQYF
TGTGCCAGCAGCTCCCGTGGACTAGCGGGAAACACAGATACGCAGTATTTT
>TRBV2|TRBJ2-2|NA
CAGAWEVTGELFF
TGTGCCGGCGCTTGGGAGGTCACCGGGGAGCTGTTTTTT
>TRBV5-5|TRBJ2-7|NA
CASSLESRGQDEQYF
TGTGCCAGCAGCTTGGAAAGCAGGGGCCAGGACGAGCAGTACTTC
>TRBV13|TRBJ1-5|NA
CASSLGLQPQHF
TGTGCCAGCAGCTTAGGACTGCAGCCCCAGCATTTT
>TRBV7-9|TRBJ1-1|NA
CASSSRSTGEAFF
TGTGCCAGCAGTTCACGATCCACGGGTGAAGCTTTCTTT
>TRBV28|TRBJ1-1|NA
CASMAGARGTEAFF
TGTGCCAGCATGGCCGGGGCCCGGGGGACTGAAGCTTTCTTT
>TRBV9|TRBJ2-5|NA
CASSPKGGPSGSQYF
TGTGCCAGCAGCCCAAAGGGCGGGCCTAGTGGGAGCCAGTACTTC